The 6 T cell receptor beta chains below were found in one sample sequenced in a study of OX40 agonist ivuxolimab in advanced cancers. TCRdb's copy holds only in-frame clones and misses some; the assay was immunoSEQ multiplex PCR. The data contain some 76,000 clones, 93% of them singletons. The specimen was CD4+ or CD8+ T cells sorted from blood, collected in a trial of the OX40 agonist ivuxolimab. These receptor sequences come from an adult with an advanced solid tumor such as melanoma, head and neck, liver or kidney cancer.

The CDR3 bases are TGTGCCAGCAGTTTAGTTGGGGGCGCAGGTGGGGAGACCCAGTACTTC. Its protein product is CASSLVGGAGGETQYF. The genes are TRBV27 and TRBJ2-5; perhaps TRBD1 as D (6 bases). The CDR3 runs 16 residues. From germline, CDR1 is MNHEY and CDR2 SMNVEV (reference sequence). V was pared by 2 bases and J by 5 bases, with 18 bases between.

This clone was recorded only once. This rearrangement joins TRBV10-2 to TRBJ2-7; tentatively, D is TRBD2 (5 bases). The CDR3 sequence is 14 residues long. Germline loops: CDR1 WSHSY, CDR2 SAAADI. V was shortened by 2 bases and J by 3 bases, with 11 bases between the two germline ends. CDR3 residues: CASSETRLSYEQYF. In DNA form, the CDR3 reads TGCGCCAGCAGTGAGACACGACTAAGCTACGAGCAGTACTTC.

The J gene is TRBJ1-6, the V gene TRBV7-8; D is undetermined. From germline, CDR1 is SGHVS and CDR2 FQNEAQ. The CDR3 has 14 residues. V was shortened by 5 bases and J by 10 bases, with 15 bases between the two germline ends. In DNA form, the CDR3 reads TGTGCCAGCAGCCCAGAGGCGGTAGGATCACCCCTCCACTTT. It is translated as CASSPEAVGSPLHF.

V and J are TRBV9 and TRBJ1-2; TRBD1 matches 12 bases. V lost 4 bases to trimming and J lost 7 bases; unmatched junction nucleotides: 8. Germline assignment: CDR1 SGDLS and CDR2 YYNGEE. This CDR3 spans 15 amino acids. The CDR3 spells CASSTGTGGSSGYTF. The DNA for the CDR3 is TGTGCCAGCAGCACCGGGACAGGGGGCTCTAGTGGCTACACCTTC.

The CDR3 sequence is CASGLGGNTEAFF. The CDR3 DNA reads TGTGCCAGCGGACTCGGGGGGAACACTGAAGCTTTCTTT. The chain joins TRBV9 to TRBJ1-1, with D perhaps TRBD1 (5 bases). This CDR3 is built from 13 residues. Between the trimmed V and J ends, which lost 7 bases and 1 base, there was a span of 11 bases. Germline V gene sequence: CDR1 SGDLS, CDR2 YYNGEE.

The chain uses TRBV10-1 and TRBJ2-5; TRBD1 agrees at 7 bases. The V and J ends lost 2 bases and 2 bases, in that order; junction bases with no gene match: 8. Germline values: CDR1 WNHNN, CDR2 SYGVQD (reference sequence). This CDR3 has 16 amino acids. Here the CDR3 reads CASSETGTDRQETQYF. The CDR3 bases are TGCGCCAGCAGTGAGACCGGGACAGACCGGCAAGAGACCCAGTACTTC.